This TCR beta chain comes out of a study of OX40 agonist ivuxolimab in advanced cancers. Points from the study as a whole: Some nonresponders also had low normalized T-cell clonal expansion.

CDR3 length: 17 amino acids. Per the germline V gene, CDR1 is SNHLY and CDR2 is FYNNEI. With 4 bases clipped from V and 0 bases from J, the junction kept 11 bases outside the gene matches. Remarks on this clone: Its target is not known.

Sequencing was performed with immunoSEQ multiplex PCR; in TCRdb, only in-frame clones are kept and a portion is missing. The table includes tens of thousands of clones, about 89% detected once. The receptor's source is an adult with an advanced solid tumor such as melanoma, head and neck, liver or kidney cancer. The source was CD4+ or CD8+ T cells sorted from blood, collected in a trial of the OX40 agonist ivuxolimab. The V and J genes are TRBV2 and TRBJ1-1, with TRBD1 identical over 7 bases. CDR3 sequence (DNA): TGTGCCAGCAGTGGGGACAGTACGAGTAGGATGAACACTGAAGCTTTCTTT. Its protein is CASSGDSTSRMNTEAFF.